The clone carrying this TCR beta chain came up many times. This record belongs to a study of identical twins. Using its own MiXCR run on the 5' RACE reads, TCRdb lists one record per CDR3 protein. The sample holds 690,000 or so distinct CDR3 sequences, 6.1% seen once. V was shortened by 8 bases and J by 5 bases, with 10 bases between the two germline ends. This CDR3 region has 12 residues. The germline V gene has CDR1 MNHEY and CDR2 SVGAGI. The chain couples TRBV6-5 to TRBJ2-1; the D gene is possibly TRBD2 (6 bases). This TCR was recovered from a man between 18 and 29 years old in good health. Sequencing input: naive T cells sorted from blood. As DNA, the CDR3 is TGTGCCAGCCGGGGGAGACACAATGAGCAGTTCTTC. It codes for CASRGRHNEQFF.